The 30 T cell receptor beta chains below come from one sample, sequenced in a study of T-cell memory formation after mild COVID-19. TCRdb independently ran MiXCR on the 5' RACE reads; one entry per CDR3 protein. This table holds 400,000 or so distinct CDR3 sequences, about 19% found once. The sample consisted of PBMCs or a T cell subset sorted from them (not recorded which). All receptors come from an adult woman who had mild COVID-19 (a few samples of this study predate the infection). Cell type and time point are not known.

V is TRBV12-3 or TRBV12-4 and J is TRBJ1-1; D not certain. This CDR3 is 14 amino acids long. Trimming removed 6 bases from V and 0 bases from J, with 11 bases in between. The CDR3 bases are TGTGCCAGCAGCCGCCAGTCAATGAACACTGAAGCTTTCTTT. It specifies CASSRQSMNTEAFF.

V is TRBV13 and J is TRBJ1-4; D call uncertain. V was pared by 2 bases and J by 5 bases, with 12 bases between. Germline CDR1 PRHDT, CDR2 FYEKMQ (reference sequence). The CDR3 has 15 amino acids. The CDR3 here is CASSLHLAANEKLFF. The CDR3 DNA is TGTGCCAGCAGCTTACACTTGGCAGCAAATGAAAAACTGTTTTTT.

This clonotype has more than one count but fewer than ten. This chain connects TRBV5-6 to TRBJ2-3, with TRBD2 identical over 7 bases. The length of the CDR3 is 14 residues. The germline V gene encodes CDR1 SGHDT and CDR2 YYEEEE. The V segment lost 5 bases and the J segment 6 bases; nucleotides outside the gene matches: 9. For the CDR3, the DNA is TGTGCCAGCAGTCTCGGACTAGGCGCGGATACGCAGTATTTT. Protein product: CASSLGLGADTQYF.

This clonotype occurred a few times. The V call is TRBV27, the J call TRBJ2-7, with 9 bases lining up with TRBD2. Germline V lookup: CDR1 MNHEY, CDR2 SMNVEV (reference sequence). The trim removed 2 bases at V and 2 bases at J, leaving 1 base unmatched. This CDR3 spans 14 amino acids. The CDR3 coding sequence is TGTGCCAGCAGTTTACGCGGGAGGGCCTACGAGCAGTACTTC. Protein: CASSLRGRAYEQYF.

The V call is TRBV5-1, the J call TRBJ1-2; 8 bases line up with TRBD1. The germline gives CDR1 SGHRS, CDR2 YFSETQ. J was trimmed by 3 bases and V by 7 bases; bases with no gene match: 8. CDR3 length: 14 residues. CDR3 sequence reads: CASGAEQGDYGYTF. The CDR3 coding sequence is TGCGCCAGCGGTGCCGAACAGGGGGACTATGGCTACACCTTC.

The rearrangement links TRBV12-3 or TRBV12-4 to TRBJ1-2, with 8 bases aligning to TRBD1. The length of the CDR3 is 15 residues. Trimming cost V 5 bases and J 6 bases; bases outside gene matches: 11. The CDR3 is CASSRADREVDGYTF. The CDR3 region has the DNA TGTGCCAGCAGTCGGGCGGACAGGGAAGTGGATGGCTACACCTTC.

This clonotype was counted a few times. The genes are TRBV29-1 and TRBJ1-2, with 8 bases aligning to TRBD1. Germline loops: CDR1 SQVTM, CDR2 ANQGSEA. V gave up 8 bases and J gave up 0 bases; unmatched junction bases: 5. The CDR3 spans 13 residues. The CDR3: CSSGDRTNYGYTF. CDR3 nucleotides: TGCAGCTCGGGGGACAGGACTAACTATGGCTACACCTTC.

Only a few counts were recorded for this clonotype. The rearrangement joins TRBV10-3 to TRBJ1-2; no clear D. CDR1 is ENHRY, CDR2 SYGVKD, per germline. This CDR3 spans 13 amino acids. Trimming took 4 bases from V and 4 from J, leaving 10 bases between them. The CDR3 DNA follows: TGTGCCATCAGTGGCGGGGAAACCTATGGCTACACCTTC. Protein sequence: CAISGGETYGYTF.

This clonotype was detected a few times. The chain combines TRBV7-8 with TRBJ1-1; the D is unclear. Germline V gene data show CDR1 as SGHVS and CDR2 as FQNEAQ. The CDR3 runs to 13 residues. Trimming removed 1 base at V and 3 bases at J, with 6 bases between. CDR3: CASSLGTHTEAFF. In DNA, the CDR3 is TGTGCCAGCAGCTTAGGGACCCACACTGAAGCTTTCTTT.

This chain links TRBV6-5 with TRBJ2-3; 13 nucleotides match TRBD2. From germline, CDR1 is MNHEY and CDR2 SVGAGI. This CDR3 has 19 residues. V shed 0 bases, J shed 1 base, and the junction held 7 bases outside the gene matches. CDR3 DNA: TGTGCCAGCAGTTACTCGAATAGGGGACTAGCGGGGCGCACAGATACGCAGTATTTT. As protein: CASSYSNRGLAGRTDTQYF.

This clonotype was detected only a few times. The rearrangement joins TRBV5-8 to TRBJ2-3, with D perhaps TRBD1 (6 bases). The CDR3 has 15 residues. V was shortened by 4 bases and J by 1 base, with 13 bases between the two germline ends. The germline gives CDR1 SGHTS, CDR2 YDEGEE. Here the CDR3 reads CASSLAGVRTDTQYF. As DNA, the CDR3 is TGTGCCAGCAGCCTTGCAGGGGTTCGCACAGATACGCAGTATTTT.

The chain couples TRBV19 to TRBJ2-5, with D maybe TRBD1 (5 bases). Germline V gene lookup returns CDR1 LNHDA and CDR2 SQIVND (reference sequence). The ends were cut back, 5 bases at V and 7 bases at J, with 14 bases in the middle. The CDR3 runs to 13 residues. CDR3 amino acids: CASSYGQLGTQYF. CDR3 coding DNA: TGTGCCAGTAGTTACGGACAATTGGGGACCCAGTACTTC. The entire variable domain, with the rest obtained from reference TRBV19 and TRBJ2-5, is as follows: DGGITQSPKYLFRKEGQNVTLSCEQNLNHDAMYWYRQDPGQGLRLIYYSQIVNDFQKGDIAEGYSVSREKKESFPLTVTSAQKNPTAFYLCASSYGQLGTQYFGPGTRLLVL.

At least ten counts were recorded for this clonotype. The rearrangement uses TRBV5-1 and TRBJ1-6; perhaps TRBD1 as D (5 bases). CDR1 is SGHRS and CDR2 is YFSETQ in the germline V gene. The CDR3 covers 14 residues. Trimming removed 4 bases from V and 5 bases from J, with 10 bases in between. The CDR3 region has the DNA TGCGCCAGCAGCCGTGACAGAGATAATTCACCCCTCCACTTT. Its protein is CASSRDRDNSPLHF.

The rearrangement joins TRBV3-1 to TRBJ1-2; D is unresolved. CDR1 and CDR2 (germline): LGHDT, YNNKEL (reference sequence). CDR3 length: 12 residues. Trimming took 1 base from V and 7 from J, leaving 7 bases between them. For the CDR3, the DNA is TGTGCCAGCAGCCAAGGGACTATTGGCTACACCTTC. Residues: CASSQGTIGYTF.

CDR3 bases: TGTGCCAGCTCAGCGACAGGACTCCAAGAGACCCAGTACTTC. Its protein is CASSATGLQETQYF. The chain has TRBV18 and TRBJ2-5; perhaps TRBD1 as D (6 bases). Germline V CDR1 and CDR2: KGHSH, LQKENI. There are 14 residues in the CDR3. The V gene lost 5 bases and the J gene lost 1 base, with 11 bases spanning the gap.

The CDR3 coding sequence is TGTGCCAGCAGCTTCGAGGGACTAGCGGGAAGAACCGGGGAGCTGTTTTTT. It codes for CASSFEGLAGRTGELFF. The rearrangement links TRBV7-6 to TRBJ2-2; 13 bases line up with TRBD2. The germline gives CDR1 SGHVS, CDR2 FNYEAQ. The CDR3 consists of 17 residues. V lost 3 bases, J lost 5 bases, and 6 bases stayed unmatched.

The chain couples TRBV7-2 to TRBJ2-7; 15 bases map to TRBD2. V lost 4 bases and J lost 4; bases outside the gene matches: 2. This CDR3 is 15 amino acids long. Germline CDR1 is SGHTA and CDR2 is FQGNSA. This CDR3 is CASSSGLAGGYEQYF. The CDR3 DNA sequence: TGTGCCAGCAGCTCGGGACTAGCGGGAGGATACGAGCAGTACTTC.

The rearrangement uses TRBV4-3 and TRBJ1-2; D remains unclear. This CDR3 is 15 amino acids long. Germline lookup yields CDR1 LGHNA and CDR2 YSLEER. V was clipped by 0 bases and J by 5 bases, with 13 bases between them. DNA of the CDR3: TGCGCCAGCAGCCAAGAATTCGGGGTCGGGTATGGCTACACCTTC. It translates to CASSQEFGVGYGYTF.

The chain's CDR3 is CATSPWGQLQETQYF. The CDR3 nucleotides are TGTGCCACCAGCCCCTGGGGGCAACTCCAAGAGACCCAGTACTTC. V gene TRBV15 combines with J gene TRBJ2-5, with a tentative D call TRBD1 (6 bases). This CDR3 has 15 residues. Per germline, CDR1 LNHNV and CDR2 YYDKDF (reference sequence). The V and J ends lost 5 bases and 1 base respectively, with 14 bases between them.

The chain couples TRBV5-1 to TRBJ2-2; TRBD2 matches at 8 bases. V lost 6 bases, J lost 4 bases, and 5 bases stayed unmatched. Germline V gene data show CDR1 as SGHRS and CDR2 as YFSETQ. The CDR3 has 14 amino acids. CDR3 DNA sequence: TGCGCCAGCAATTACGCGGGGGGCACCGGGGAGCTGTTTTTT. Amino acids: CASNYAGGTGELFF.

This clonotype was recorded many times. The chain couples TRBV4-3 to TRBJ2-3; TRBD2 agrees at 7 bases. Germline V gene lookup returns CDR1 LGHNA and CDR2 YSLEER. This CDR3 has 12 residues. The V gene end was trimmed by 3 bases and the J gene end by 6 bases; junction bases not matched to a gene: 0. The CDR3: CASSHGRDTQYF. The CDR3 DNA follows: TGCGCCAGCAGCCACGGGAGGGATACGCAGTATTTT.

The sample holds many counts of this clonotype. V is TRBV2 and J is TRBJ2-3; 7 bases align to TRBD1. The CDR3 loop spans 15 amino acids. After removal of 4 bases from V and 0 bases from J, the junction contained 4 bases not matched to a gene. CDR1 SNHLY and CDR2 FYNNEI come from the germline V gene. The CDR3 coding sequence is TGTGCCAGCAGTGGGGGGACAGCTAGCACAGATACGCAGTATTTT. Its translation: CASSGGTASTDTQYF.

The chain uses TRBV3-2 and TRBJ2-1; whether TRBD2, the table's D call, matches the DNA was not checked. TRBV3-2 is given as a pseudogene. CDR3 size: 19 residues. The CDR3 coding sequence is TGTGCCAGCAGCCAAGATGGGCGGCCGGGACTAGGACTTTGCAATGAGCAGTTCTTC. Translating it yields CASSQDGRPGLGLCNEQFF.

The chain combines TRBV6-5 with TRBJ2-7; 8 positions agree with TRBD1. Germline CDR1 is MNHEY and CDR2 is SVGAGI. Losses at the gene ends were 5 bases for V and 0 bases for J; bases not matched to a gene: 6. The CDR3 sequence is 15 residues long. CDR3 sequence reads: CASSPDRASSYEQYF. CDR3 nucleotides: TGTGCCAGCAGTCCGGACAGGGCAAGCTCCTACGAGCAGTACTTC.

The genes are TRBV7-3 and TRBJ1-2, with D uncertain. The ends were cut back, 0 bases at V and 6 bases at J, with 20 bases in the middle. CDR1 is SGHTA, CDR2 FQGTGA, per germline. The CDR3 is made up of 17 amino acids. CDR3: CASSLTPQTGALDGYTF. Here the CDR3 DNA reads TGTGCCAGCAGCTTAACCCCCCAGACGGGAGCCCTGGATGGCTACACCTTC.

Only a few counts were recorded for this clonotype. The chain combines TRBV7-9 with TRBJ2-7, with D perhaps matching TRBD1 (5 bases). The CDR3 has 14 amino acids. V was trimmed by 1 base and J by 6 bases, leaving 13 bases between them. Germline-derived CDR1 and CDR2 are SEHNR and FQNEAQ (reference sequence). The DNA for the CDR3 is TGTGCCAGCAGCTTAGACTTAGGGGCAGTCGAGCAGTACTTC. Amino acid sequence: CASSLDLGAVEQYF.

This clonotype has a handful of counts. The CDR3 coding sequence is TGTGCCAGCAGCCAAGACGGCAGCGGGCTTATCCGGGAGCTGTTTTTT. Translating it yields CASSQDGSGLIRELFF. This chain links TRBV4-2 with TRBJ2-2; tentatively, D is TRBD2 (6 bases). The CDR3 totals 16 residues. V dropped 0 bases and J dropped 9 bases, with 17 bases sitting between them. The germline CDR1 and CDR2 sequences are LGHNA and YNFKEQ.

The chain links TRBV10-3 to TRBJ2-1; 9 positions agree with TRBD2. The germline gives CDR1 ENHRY, CDR2 SYGVKD. The CDR3 contains 16 residues. The V gene end was trimmed by 3 bases and the J gene end by 3 bases; junction bases not matched to a gene: 6. CDR3 in DNA: TGTGCCATCAGTGAAGGTAGCGGGAGAAGCTACAATGAGCAGTTCTTC. Its translation: CAISEGSGRSYNEQFF.

The chain has TRBV15 and TRBJ2-4, with 7 bases fitting TRBD2. Germline V gives CDR1 LNHNV, CDR2 YYDKDF (reference sequence). The CDR3 covers 17 residues. Trimming at V came to 1 base and at J to 7 bases, leaving 13 bases not matched to a gene. DNA of the CDR3: TGTGCCACCAGCAGAGGAAATAGCGGGTTAAGGGTGAACATTCAGTACTTC. This gives the protein CATSRGNSGLRVNIQYF.

The chain recombines TRBV29-1 with TRBJ2-5; D unclear. Germline assignment: CDR1 SQVTM and CDR2 ANQGSEA. This CDR3 contains 10 residues. Trimming left V 7 bases short and J 5 bases short, with 8 bases between. The DNA of the CDR3 is TGCAGCGCCGTATCGGAGACCCAGTACTTC. Translation gives CSAVSETQYF.